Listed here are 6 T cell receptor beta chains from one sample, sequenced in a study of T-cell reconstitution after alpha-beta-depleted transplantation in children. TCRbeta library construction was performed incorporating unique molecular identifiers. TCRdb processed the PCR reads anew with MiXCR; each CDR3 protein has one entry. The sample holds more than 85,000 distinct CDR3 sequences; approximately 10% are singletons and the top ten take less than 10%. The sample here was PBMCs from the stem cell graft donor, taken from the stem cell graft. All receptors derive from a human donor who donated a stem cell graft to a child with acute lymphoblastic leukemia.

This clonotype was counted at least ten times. Here the CDR3 reads CASSLTQSTQYF. Written as DNA, the CDR3 is TGTGCCAGCAGTTTAACACAAAGCACGCAGTATTTT. The rearrangement joins TRBV28 to TRBJ2-3, with D unresolved. Trimming took off 2 bases at V and 9 bases at J, with 9 bases between the two ends. Germline values: CDR1 MDHEN, CDR2 SYDVKM. The CDR3 runs to 12 residues. The full variable domain, with the rest looked up from reference TRBV28 and TRBJ2-3, is DVKVTQSSRYLVKRTGEKVFLECVQDMDHENMFWYRQDPGLGLRLIYFSYDVKMKEKGDIPEGYSVSREKKERFSLILESASTNQTSMYLCASSLTQSTQYFGPGTRLTVL.

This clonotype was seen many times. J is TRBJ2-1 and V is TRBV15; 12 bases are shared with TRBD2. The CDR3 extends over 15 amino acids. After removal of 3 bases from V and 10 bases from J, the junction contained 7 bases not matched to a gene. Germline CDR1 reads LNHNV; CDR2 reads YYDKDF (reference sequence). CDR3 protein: CATSRTSGRSGEQFF. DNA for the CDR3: TGTGCCACCAGCAGGACTAGCGGGAGATCGGGGGAGCAGTTCTTC.

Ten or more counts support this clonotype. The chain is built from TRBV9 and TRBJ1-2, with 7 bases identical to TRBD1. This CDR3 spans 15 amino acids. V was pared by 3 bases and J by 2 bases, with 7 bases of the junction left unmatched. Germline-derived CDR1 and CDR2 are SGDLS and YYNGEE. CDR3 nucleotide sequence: TGTGCCAGCAGCGAGAGGACAGGACAGAACTATGGCTACACCTTC. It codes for CASSERTGQNYGYTF. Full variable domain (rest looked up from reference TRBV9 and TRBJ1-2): DSGVTQTPKHLITATGQRVTLRCSPRSGDLSVYWYQQSLDQGLQFLIQYYNGEERAKGNILERFSAQQFPDLHSELNLSSLELGDSALYFCASSERTGQNYGYTFGSGTRLTVV.

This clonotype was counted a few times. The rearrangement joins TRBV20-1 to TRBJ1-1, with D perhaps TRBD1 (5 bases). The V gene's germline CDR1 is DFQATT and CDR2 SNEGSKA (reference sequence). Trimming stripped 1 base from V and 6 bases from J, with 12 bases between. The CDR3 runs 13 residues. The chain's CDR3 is CSARGGGAAEAFF. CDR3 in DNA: TGCAGTGCTAGAGGCGGCGGGGCGGCTGAAGCTTTCTTT.

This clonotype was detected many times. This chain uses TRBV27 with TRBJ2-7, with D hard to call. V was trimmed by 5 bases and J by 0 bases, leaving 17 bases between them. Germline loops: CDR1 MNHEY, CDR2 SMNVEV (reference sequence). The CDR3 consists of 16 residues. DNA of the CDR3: TGTGCCAGCAGTCCTTCCGGCCCCGTCGCCTCCTACGAGCAGTACTTC. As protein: CASSPSGPVASYEQYF.

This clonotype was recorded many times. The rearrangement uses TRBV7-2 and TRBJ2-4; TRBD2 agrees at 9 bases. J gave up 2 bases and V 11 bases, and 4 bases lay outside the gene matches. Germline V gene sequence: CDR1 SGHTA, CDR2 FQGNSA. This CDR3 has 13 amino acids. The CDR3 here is CAGAGGPKNIQYF. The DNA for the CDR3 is TGTGCCGGGGCGGGGGGGCCCAAAAACATTCAGTACTTC.